This T cell receptor beta chain appears in the sequencing data of a study of T-cell reconstitution after alpha-beta-depleted transplantation in children. In this sample, this clonotype turned up a few times. Its target is not known. Study-level results: A year post-transplant, T-cell counts and diversity derived mostly from newly produced T cells.

Preparing the TCRbeta library involved the use of unique molecular identifiers. TCRdb reanalysed the PCR reads using MiXCR and keeps one entry per CDR3 protein. This table has almost 500,000 distinct CDR3 sequences, about 10% appearing once. The source was PBMCs, collected before TCRalphabeta/CD19-depleted stem cell transplant. This sequence was found in a child aged 2 to 15 with inherited bone marrow failure, due to receive a stem cell transplant.

CDR3 DNA: TGTGCCACCAGCAGAGAGGTTCGGCGGGGGACAGATACGCAGTATTTT. Its protein is CATSREVRRGTDTQYF. The V gene is TRBV15, the J gene TRBJ2-3, with 7 bases matching TRBD2. Germline loops: CDR1 LNHNV, CDR2 YYDKDF (reference sequence). V lost 0 bases, J lost 3 bases, and 6 bases stayed unmatched. The CDR3 contains 16 residues.